Below, 25 T cell receptor beta chains from the same sample are listed, as sequenced in a study of cytomegalovirus exposure and HLA in healthy donors. The PCR was carried out with 60 Vbeta primers and 13 Jbeta primers. Some clones are missing from TCRdb's copy, which holds only in-frame ones; the method was immunoSEQ multiplex PCR. The sample gives some 120,000 clones, about 80% of which show up once; around 8.9% is in the top ten. Material: PBMCs. The receptors here all came from a young man in good health and CMV-seropositive.

The chain has TRBV25-1 and TRBJ2-6; D unresolved. The V end lost 2 bases, the J end lost 4 bases, and 9 bases lay between the germline ends. This CDR3 has 15 residues. Germline V lookup: CDR1 MGHDK, CDR2 SYGVNS. In DNA form, the CDR3 reads TGTGCCAGCAGTGAACGAGGTGCCGGGGCCAACGTCCTGACTTTC. Encoded protein: CASSERGAGANVLTF.

The chain uses TRBV10-2 and TRBJ2-7; possibly TRBD1 for D (6 bases). Germline assignment: CDR1 WSHSY and CDR2 SAAADI. CDR3 length equals 12 residues. Trimming pared 4 bases from V and 4 bases from J, leaving 8 bases between. In DNA form, the CDR3 reads TGCGCCAGCAGTGGGACAGAATACGAGCAGTACTTC. Translating gives CASSGTEYEQYF.

The chain links TRBV6-1 to TRBJ2-7; weak D call: TRBD1 (5 bases). CDR1 and CDR2 from the germline V gene are MNHNS and SASEGT. V lost 8 bases and J lost 1, with 18 bases in between. This CDR3 has 15 amino acids. As DNA, the CDR3 is TGTGCCAGCGCCGAGAACAGGACGAGATCCTACGAGCAGTACTTC. It yields the protein CASAENRTRSYEQYF.

The chain couples TRBV15 to TRBJ1-6; tentative D call: TRBD1 (6 bases). The CDR3 runs to 13 residues. CDR1 and CDR2 (germline): LNHNV, YYDKDF (reference sequence). Trimming removed 2 bases from V and 9 bases from J, with 8 bases in between. CDR3 amino acids: CATSRQGSSPLHF. CDR3 DNA: TGTGCCACCAGCAGACAGGGGTCTTCACCCCTCCACTTT. Full variable domain (missing parts from reference TRBV15 and TRBJ1-6): DAMVIQNPRYQVTQFGKPVTLSCSQTLNHNVMYWYQQKSSQAPKLLFHYYDKDFNNEADTPDNFQSRRPNTSFCFLDIRSPGLGDTAMYLCATSRQGSSPLHFGNGTRLTVT.

The gene calls are TRBV19 and TRBJ2-3; 8 bases are a match to TRBD2. The V and J ends lost 7 bases and 2 bases, in that order; junction bases with no gene match: 11. The CDR3 spans 16 residues. The germline V gene has CDR1 LNHDA and CDR2 SQIVND (reference sequence). CDR3 sequence (DNA): TGTGCCAGTACTAAACGGGCTAGCGGGCACACAGATACGCAGTATTTT. It translates to CASTKRASGHTDTQYF.

The V and J genes are TRBV30 and TRBJ1-6; D is uncertain. V was pared by 0 bases and J by 7 bases, with 13 bases between. CDR3 length: 15 residues. Per the germline V gene, CDR1 is GTSNPN and CDR2 is SVGIG (reference sequence). The CDR3 is CAWSVRKAANSPLHF. The DNA for the CDR3 is TGTGCCTGGAGTGTACGAAAAGCCGCCAATTCACCCCTCCACTTT.

The chain employs TRBV4-2 and TRBJ2-7, with D perhaps matching TRBD2 (6 bases). This CDR3 comprises 14 residues. CDR1 and CDR2 (germline): LGHNA, YNFKEQ. With 4 bases removed from V and 3 bases from J, the gap between germline ends came to 13 bases. The CDR3 bases are TGTGCCAGCAGCCTGACTGGGGGAGGCTACGAGCAGTACTTC. This gives the protein CASSLTGGGYEQYF.

The chain joins TRBV29-1 to TRBJ1-1; 9 bases map to TRBD1. The CDR3 runs 14 residues. J gave up 2 bases and V 6 bases, and 7 bases lay outside the gene matches. CDR1 SQVTM and CDR2 ANQGSEA come from the germline V gene. CDR3 amino acids: CSVKQGATNTEAFF. For the CDR3, the DNA is TGCAGCGTAAAACAGGGGGCAACTAACACTGAAGCTTTCTTT.

The CDR3 loop reads CASSLIRTGASPLHF. The CDR3 coding sequence is TGTGCCAGCAGCTTAATTCGGACAGGGGCTTCACCCCTCCACTTT. The chain employs TRBV13 and TRBJ1-6, with 9 bases identical to TRBD1. With 2 bases clipped from V and 9 bases from J, the junction kept 5 bases outside the gene matches. This CDR3 has 15 amino acids. Germline lookup yields CDR1 PRHDT and CDR2 FYEKMQ (reference sequence). Combining the CDR3 with reference TRBV13 and TRBJ1-6 gives the whole variable domain AAGVIQSPRHLIKEKRETATLKCYPIPRHDTVYWYQQGPGQDPQFLISFYEKMQSDKGSIPDRFSAQQFSDYHSELNMSSLELGDSALYFCASSLIRTGASPLHFGNGTRLTVT.

This rearrangement joins TRBV6-5 to TRBJ1-2; D remains unclear. Germline V gene sequence: CDR1 MNHEY, CDR2 SVGAGI. The V gene lost 4 bases and the J gene lost 6 bases, with 15 bases spanning the gap. The CDR3 has 14 residues. CDR3 in DNA: TGTGCCAGCAGTTCCTTATGGTCGGGTAATGGCTACACCTTC. Its protein is CASSSLWSGNGYTF.

As regards this clone: The sample has other DNA sequences that encode this CDR3 too. The rearrangement joins TRBV7-6 to TRBJ1-2; D may be TRBD1 (5 bases). The germline V and J ends were trimmed by 1 base and 7 bases, with 7 bases remaining between them. Per germline, CDR1 SGHVS and CDR2 FNYEAQ. CDR3 length: 12 residues. The CDR3 loop reads CASSLEGLGYTF. CDR3 in DNA: TGTGCCAGCAGCTTAGAGGGGCTTGGCTACACCTTC.

This chain connects TRBV29-1 to TRBJ1-2; TRBD1 agrees at 7 bases. The J segment lost 4 bases and the V segment lost 1 base, leaving 6 bases of the junction unmatched. Germline V gene lookup returns CDR1 SQVTM and CDR2 ANQGSEA. The CDR3 is 14 residues long. The CDR3 DNA reads TGCAGCGTTGAAGCCACAGGGGTTGCCTATGGCTACACCTTC. Amino acid sequence: CSVEATGVAYGYTF.

By frequency in the sample, this clone is medium-sized. V is TRBV6-5 and J is TRBJ2-4; D perhaps matches TRBD1 (6 bases). V was trimmed by 4 bases and J by 8 bases, leaving 12 bases between them. This CDR3 has 13 amino acids. The germline V gene has CDR1 MNHEY and CDR2 SVGAGI. CDR3 sequence (DNA): TGTGCCAGCAGTTTCAAAGAGGGGGACATTCAGTACTTC. Its translation: CASSFKEGDIQYF.

The chain employs TRBV15 and TRBJ2-1; no clear D gene. The germline V gene has CDR1 LNHNV and CDR2 YYDKDF (reference sequence). This CDR3 is built from 14 residues. The V and J ends lost 0 bases and 7 bases respectively, with 10 bases between them. CDR3 in DNA: TGTGCCACCAGCAGAGAAGGCAGGATTAATGAGCAGTTCTTC. As protein: CATSREGRINEQFF.

This chain connects TRBV29-1 to TRBJ1-1; 9 bases are shared with TRBD1. Trimming cost V 7 bases and J 8 bases; bases outside gene matches: 11. Germline V CDR1 and CDR2: SQVTM, ANQGSEA. This CDR3 is built from 13 residues. CDR3 nucleotides: TGCAGCGCTGGGACAGGGATTAGAACAGAAGCTTTCTTT. Its translation: CSAGTGIRTEAFF.

The rearrangement joins TRBV11-2 to TRBJ2-6, with D unresolved. This CDR3 has 10 amino acids. The germline V gene encodes CDR1 SGHAT and CDR2 FQNNGV. With 5 bases removed from V and 14 bases from J, the gap between germline ends came to 7 bases. The CDR3 reads CASSLSILTF. The CDR3 region has the DNA TGTGCCAGCAGCCTTTCTATCCTGACTTTC.

V usage is TRBV7-9 and J usage is TRBJ2-7; 9 bases are shared with TRBD2. The CDR3 has 15 residues. With 1 base clipped from V and 3 bases from J, the junction kept 4 bases outside the gene matches. Germline assignment: CDR1 SEHNR and CDR2 FQNEAQ (reference sequence). Here the CDR3 reads CASSLGLAANYEQYF. The CDR3 DNA sequence: TGTGCCAGCAGCTTAGGACTAGCGGCGAACTACGAGCAGTACTTC.

The rearrangement joins TRBV14 to TRBJ2-1; 14 bases agree with TRBD2. The CDR3 consists of 16 residues. Germline V gene lookup returns CDR1 SGHDN and CDR2 FVKESK. The V and J ends lost 4 bases and 4 bases, in that order; junction bases with no gene match: 3. Here the CDR3 DNA reads TGTGCCAGCAGCCGGCGACTAGCGGGAGGGTACAATGAGCAGTTCTTC. Protein product: CASSRRLAGGYNEQFF.

J is TRBJ2-5 and V is TRBV4-1; D is possibly TRBD2 (5 bases). This CDR3 has 14 residues. Germline CDR1 and CDR2: MGHRA and YSYEKL. Trimming pared 4 bases from V and 11 bases from J, leaving 20 bases between. The DNA for the CDR3 is TGCGCCAGCAGCCTCGAGGGTTCGTTCGGGGAGCAGTACTTC. It translates to CASSLEGSFGEQYF.

V and J are TRBV6-1 and TRBJ2-7, with unresolved D. CDR3 length equals 9 residues. Germline V gene sequence: CDR1 MNHNS, CDR2 SASEGT. Trimming cost V 1 base and J 12 bases, with 4 bases left between them. The CDR3 reads CASSEVAYF. Here the CDR3 DNA reads TGTGCCAGCAGTGAAGTGGCGTACTTC.

J is TRBJ2-7 and V is TRBV7-2; maybe TRBD2 (5 bases). CDR1 SGHTA and CDR2 FQGNSA come from the germline V gene. The CDR3 runs 17 residues. Trimming stripped 0 bases from V and 4 bases from J, with 19 bases between. CDR3 residues: CASSLAGSVRTPYEQYF. CDR3 bases: TGTGCCAGCAGCTTAGCAGGCAGCGTCCGGACTCCTTACGAGCAGTACTTC.

The chain is built from TRBV10-1 and TRBJ1-1; D might be TRBD1 (5 bases). The CDR3 has 14 amino acids. The ends were cut back, 0 bases at V and 5 bases at J, with 10 bases in the middle. The germline CDR1 and CDR2 sequences are WNHNN and SYGVQD (reference sequence). DNA for the CDR3: TGCGCCAGCAGTGAGTCGGGGCAAAGTACTGAAGCTTTCTTT. It codes for CASSESGQSTEAFF.

The V call is TRBV2, the J call TRBJ1-4; 10 bases agree with TRBD1. This CDR3 comprises 13 residues. With 10 bases clipped from V and 6 bases from J, the junction kept 5 bases outside the gene matches. The germline gives CDR1 SNHLY, CDR2 FYNNEI. Here the CDR3 reads CANAGTGDEKLFF. DNA for the CDR3: TGTGCCAACGCCGGGACAGGGGATGAAAAACTGTTTTTT.

Worth noting for this clone: One end of the junction fails to match germline, which may point to a read error. The rearrangement uses TRBV9 and TRBJ2-3; tentative D call: TRBD1 (6 bases). The CDR3 is made up of 15 amino acids. The germline gives CDR1 SGDLS, CDR2 YYNGEE. The CDR3 spells CASSARQDPTGTQYF. In DNA form, the CDR3 reads TGTGCCAGCAGCGCTAGACAGGACCCGACAGGTACGCAGTATTTT. The complete variable domain, with remaining parts taken from reference TRBV9 and TRBJ2-3, reads DSGVTQTPKHLITATGQRVTLRCSPRSGDLSVYWYQQSLDQGLQFLIQYYNGEERAKGNILERFSAQQFPDLHSELNLSSLELGDSALYFCASSARQDPTGTQYFGPGTRLTVL.

V gene TRBV2 combines with J gene TRBJ2-2; maybe TRBD1 (6 bases). Germline assignment: CDR1 SNHLY and CDR2 FYNNEI. The CDR3 extends over 14 amino acids. Trimming cost V 7 bases and J 1 base, with 10 bases left between them. The CDR3 spells CASKAGENTGELFF. The CDR3 DNA sequence: TGTGCCAGCAAGGCAGGGGAGAACACCGGGGAGCTGTTTTTT.